Here is one T cell receptor beta chain with its context. The CDR3 consists of 16 residues. The ends were cut back, 3 bases at V and 7 bases at J, with 21 bases in the middle. Germline CDR1 and CDR2: SNHLY and FYNNEI. Sequencing was performed with immunoSEQ multiplex PCR; in TCRdb, only in-frame clones are kept and a portion is missing. Of 120,000 or so clones in the sample, 92% were seen once. These data come from a study of T cell responses to AZD1222 COVID-19 vaccine. The clonotype originates from an adult in good health. The chain links TRBV2 to TRBJ2-5; D not resolved. The sequencing used peripheral blood, collected on day 0 of AZD1222 vaccination. The chain's CDR3 is CASSDQSLGPVGTQYF. CDR3 nucleotides: TGTGCCAGCAGTGACCAAAGCCTCGGACCGGTTGGGACCCAGTACTTC.